This T cell receptor beta chain was recorded in a study of identical twins. General observations from the study: Where out-of-frame alpha sequences were twin-shared, they showed excess low generation probability.

The CDR3 is 14 amino acids. Germline-derived CDR1 and CDR2 are MNHNS and SASEGT. V was clipped by 8 bases and J by 2 bases; unmatched bases: 9. The cDNA had a unique molecular identifier and a template-switch universal primer site. One entry per CDR3 protein results from TCRdb running MiXCR on the 5' RACE reads. The table lists more than 400,000 distinct CDR3 sequences, roughly 15% of them singletons, with 0.35% to 0.45% in the top ten. Remarks on this clonotype: The antigen remains undetermined.

This sample was shared with a second study, whose subject was yellow fever vaccine responses in identical twins.

This TCR came from a woman between 18 and 29 years old in good health. The chain uses TRBV6-1 and TRBJ2-7, with TRBD1 identical over 7 bases. The sequenced material came from CD4+ T cells sorted from blood. CDR3 nucleotides: TGTGCCAGCCTCCGACGGGACAGTCCCTACGAGCAGTACTTC. Its protein product is CASLRRDSPYEQYF.